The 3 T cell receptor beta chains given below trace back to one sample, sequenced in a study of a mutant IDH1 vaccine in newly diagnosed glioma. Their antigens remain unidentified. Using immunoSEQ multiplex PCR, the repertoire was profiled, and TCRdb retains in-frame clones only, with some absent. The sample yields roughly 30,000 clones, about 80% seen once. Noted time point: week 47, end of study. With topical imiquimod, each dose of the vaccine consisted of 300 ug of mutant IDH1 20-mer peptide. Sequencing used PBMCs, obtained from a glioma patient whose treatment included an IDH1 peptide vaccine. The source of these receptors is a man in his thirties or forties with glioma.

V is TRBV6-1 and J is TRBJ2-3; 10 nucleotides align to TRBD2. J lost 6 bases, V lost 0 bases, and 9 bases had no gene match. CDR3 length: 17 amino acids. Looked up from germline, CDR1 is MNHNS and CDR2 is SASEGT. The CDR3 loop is CASSEAASGSVRDTQYF. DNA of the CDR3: TGTGCCAGCAGTGAAGCCGCTAGCGGGAGTGTAAGGGATACGCAGTATTTT.

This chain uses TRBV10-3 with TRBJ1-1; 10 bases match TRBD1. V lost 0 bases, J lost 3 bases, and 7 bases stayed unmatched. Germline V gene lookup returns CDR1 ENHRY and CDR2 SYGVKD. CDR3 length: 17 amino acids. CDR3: CAISESRQGAFHTEAFF. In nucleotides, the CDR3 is TGTGCCATCAGTGAGTCAAGACAGGGGGCTTTCCACACTGAAGCTTTCTTT.

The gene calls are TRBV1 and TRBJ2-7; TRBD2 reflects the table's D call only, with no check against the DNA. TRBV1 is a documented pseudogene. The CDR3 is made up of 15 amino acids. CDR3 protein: CTSSPSLAGAYEQYF. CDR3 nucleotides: TGCACCAGCAGCCCAAGCCTAGCGGGGGCCTACGAGCAGTACTTC.